These 18 T cell receptor beta chains share one sample of origin, sequenced in a study of T cell clusters in autoimmune cytopenias. TRB was amplified from around 250 ng of peripheral blood genomic DNA per sample. One tube held mixed TRB-A and TRB-B primer pools for touch-down PCR. TCRdb reprocessed the multiplex PCR reads, with one entry per CDR3 protein and no DNA. The sample holds approximately 4,100 distinct CDR3 sequences. A further study also used this sample, focusing on T cell repertoires in aging, cancer and after chemotherapy.

Material: peripheral blood. The receptors derive from a human donor in good health.

This clonotype counts as medium-sized (0.01 to 0.1%) by frequency. The V call is TRBV12-3 or TRBV12-4, the J call TRBJ1-4; absent DNA, TCRdb's TRBD1 call cannot be checked. The length of the CDR3 is 14 residues. Here the CDR3 reads CASAPEGGYEKLFF.

This clonotype registers medium-sized by frequency. The rearrangement links TRBV18 to TRBJ1-3. Germline CDR1 reads KGHSH; CDR2 reads LQKENI. The CDR3 is made up of 16 amino acids. CDR3 sequence: CASSRVGPTSGNTIYF.

V and J are TRBV5-1 and TRBJ1-3; TCRdb reports TRBD1, a call that lacks DNA to check it against. CDR1 and CDR2 from the germline V gene are SGHRS and YFSETQ. The CDR3 is made up of 17 amino acids. The chain's CDR3 is CASSVTLQGASGNTIYF.

This clonotype registers medium-sized (0.01 to 0.1%) by frequency. CDR3 residues: CASIRTGTNYGYTF. This chain connects TRBV6-1 to TRBJ1-2; TCRdb proposes TRBD1, but this gene call is untestable without DNA. The CDR3 has 14 residues. Germline values: CDR1 MNHNS, CDR2 SASEGT.

The chain combines TRBV10-3 with TRBJ2-7; without DNA, the TCRdb call of TRBD1 cannot be checked. CDR3 length: 13 amino acids. CDR1 is ENHRY and CDR2 is SYGVKD in the germline V gene. CDR3 protein: CAISESRQYEQYF.

This clonotype is called medium-sized (0.01 to 0.1%) based on its frequency. The chain couples TRBV6-1 to TRBJ1-6; TCRdb returns TRBD1, unconfirmable since there is no DNA. From germline, CDR1 is MNHNS and CDR2 SASEGT. This CDR3 contains 16 residues. This CDR3 reads CASRGEQGAMNSPLHF.

This clonotype counts as medium-sized (0.01 to 0.1%) by frequency. This chain links TRBV7-6 with TRBJ1-1. CDR1 SGHVS and CDR2 FNYEAQ come from the germline V gene. The CDR3 covers 16 residues. CDR3 in amino acids: CASPPEGGQLNTEAFF.

This clonotype is identified as medium-sized (0.01 to 0.1%) from frequency. The rearrangement links TRBV5-6 to TRBJ1-1. The CDR3 runs 15 residues. CDR1 and CDR2 (germline): SGHDT, YYEEEE. The CDR3 region is CASSLVRVLGTEAFF.

Measured by frequency, this clonotype is medium-sized. The chain is built from TRBV6-5 and TRBJ2-3; TCRdb calls TRBD2, which cannot be checked without DNA. This CDR3 has 14 residues. Germline CDR1 reads MNHEY; CDR2 reads SVGAGI. The CDR3 region is CASSYERYTDTQYF.

The chain joins TRBV20-1 to TRBJ2-3; TCRdb indicates TRBD2, and absent DNA this call remains unverified. This CDR3 spans 15 amino acids. Looked up from germline, CDR1 is DFQATT and CDR2 is SNEGSKA (reference sequence). CDR3 sequence: CSATSAGGLQDTQYF.

This clonotype is labeled medium-sized based on frequency. V and J are TRBV6-1 and TRBJ2-1; TCRdb outputs TRBD1, but without DNA this stays unchecked. This CDR3 has 15 residues. Germline-derived CDR1 and CDR2 are MNHNS and SASEGT. The CDR3 loop is CASSGRQGFSAEQFF.

Its frequency marks this clonotype as medium-sized (0.01 to 0.1%). This chain links TRBV19 with TRBJ1-1; the TCRdb call, TRBD1, lacks DNA for checking. Per germline, CDR1 LNHDA and CDR2 SQIVND (reference sequence). The CDR3 is 13 residues long. This CDR3 reads CASSGQGNTEAFF. Full variable domain (missing parts from reference TRBV19 and TRBJ1-1): DGGITQSPKYLFRKEGQNVTLSCEQNLNHDAMYWYRQDPGQGLRLIYYSQIVNDFQKGDIAEGYSVSREKKESFPLTVTSAQKNPTAFYLCASSGQGNTEAFFGQGTRLTVV.

The V gene is TRBV9, the J gene TRBJ1-2; the TCRdb D gene call, TRBD1, has no DNA to confirm it. This CDR3 is 14 amino acids long. CDR1 SGDLS and CDR2 YYNGEE come from the germline V gene. CDR3 residues: CASSVGTGSFGYTF. Based on the CDR3 plus reference TRBV9 and TRBJ1-2, the full variable domain is DSGVTQTPKHLITATGQRVTLRCSPRSGDLSVYWYQQSLDQGLQFLIQYYNGEERAKGNILERFSAQQFPDLHSELNLSSLELGDSALYFCASSVGTGSFGYTFGSGTRLTVV.

By frequency, this clonotype registers medium-sized. The chain combines TRBV19 with TRBJ1-5; there is no DNA to check the TCRdb D call of TRBD1. Per germline, CDR1 LNHDA and CDR2 SQIVND (reference sequence). The CDR3 loop spans 15 amino acids. This chain's CDR3 is CASSTDRGSNQPQHF.

Considering frequency, this clonotype is large. The V and J genes are TRBV29-1 and TRBJ2-2; TCRdb gives TRBD1 as the D gene, but with no DNA this cannot be confirmed. The CDR3 spans 14 residues. Per the germline V gene, CDR1 is SQVTM and CDR2 is ANQGSEA. The CDR3 protein is CSARTDWNTGELFF.

Measured by frequency, this clonotype is medium-sized. The CDR3 sequence is CASSLGDSYYGYTF. The chain joins TRBV5-4 to TRBJ1-2; there is no DNA to check the TCRdb D call of TRBD1. Per germline, CDR1 SGHNT and CDR2 YYREEE (reference sequence). The CDR3 runs to 14 residues.

J is TRBJ1-3 and V is TRBV20-1; TCRdb gives TRBD1 as the D gene, but with no DNA this cannot be confirmed. Germline-derived CDR1 and CDR2 are DFQATT and SNEGSKA (reference sequence). The CDR3 loop spans 14 amino acids. This chain's CDR3 is CSAGGQGEGNTIYF.

This clonotype registers medium-sized by frequency. This chain connects TRBV19 to TRBJ1-5; no DNA is available, so the TRBD1 call from TCRdb remains unchecked. Germline V gene data show CDR1 as LNHDA and CDR2 as SQIVND (reference sequence). CDR3 size: 14 residues. The CDR3 region is CASMVHDREAPQHF.